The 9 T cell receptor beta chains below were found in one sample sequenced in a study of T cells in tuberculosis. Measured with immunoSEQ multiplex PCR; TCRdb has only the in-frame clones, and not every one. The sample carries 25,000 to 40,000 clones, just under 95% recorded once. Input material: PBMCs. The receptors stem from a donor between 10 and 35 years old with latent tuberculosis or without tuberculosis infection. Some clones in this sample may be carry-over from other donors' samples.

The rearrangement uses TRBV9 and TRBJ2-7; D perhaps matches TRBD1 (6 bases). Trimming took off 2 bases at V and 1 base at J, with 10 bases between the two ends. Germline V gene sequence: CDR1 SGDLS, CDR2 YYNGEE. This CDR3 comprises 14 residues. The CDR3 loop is CASSVAQGSYEQYF. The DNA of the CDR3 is TGTGCCAGCAGCGTGGCACAGGGTTCCTACGAGCAGTACTTC.

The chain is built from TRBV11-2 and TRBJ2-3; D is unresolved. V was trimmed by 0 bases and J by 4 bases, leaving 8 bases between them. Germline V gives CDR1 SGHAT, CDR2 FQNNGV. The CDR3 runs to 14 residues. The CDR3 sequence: CASSLDYGADTQYF. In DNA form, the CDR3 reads TGTGCCAGCAGCTTAGATTACGGAGCAGATACGCAGTATTTT.

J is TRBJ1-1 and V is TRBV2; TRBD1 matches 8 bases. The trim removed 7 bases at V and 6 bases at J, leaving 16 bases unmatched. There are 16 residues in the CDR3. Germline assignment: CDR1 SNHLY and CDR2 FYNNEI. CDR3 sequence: CASTSGQAGRKAEAFF. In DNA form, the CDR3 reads TGTGCCAGCACCTCGGGACAGGCGGGCAGAAAGGCTGAAGCTTTCTTT.

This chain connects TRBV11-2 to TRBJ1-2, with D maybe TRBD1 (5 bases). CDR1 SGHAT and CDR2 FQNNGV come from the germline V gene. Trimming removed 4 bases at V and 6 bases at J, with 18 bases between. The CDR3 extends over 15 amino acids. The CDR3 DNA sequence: TGTGCCAGCAGCTCCCCCGGGGGGAATAAGGATGGCTACACCTTC. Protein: CASSSPGGNKDGYTF. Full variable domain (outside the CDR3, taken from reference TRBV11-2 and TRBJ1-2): EAGVAQSPRYKIIEKRQSVAFWCNPISGHATLYWYQQILGQGPKLLIQFQNNGVVDDSQLPKDRFSAERLKGVDSTLKIQPAKLEDSAVYLCASSSPGGNKDGYTFGSGTRLTVV.

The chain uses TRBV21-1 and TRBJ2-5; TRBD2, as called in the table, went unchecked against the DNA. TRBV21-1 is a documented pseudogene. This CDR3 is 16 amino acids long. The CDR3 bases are TGTGCCAGCAGCTGGACTAGCGGGGGGAATCGAGAGACCCAGTACTTC. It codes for CASSWTSGGNRETQYF.

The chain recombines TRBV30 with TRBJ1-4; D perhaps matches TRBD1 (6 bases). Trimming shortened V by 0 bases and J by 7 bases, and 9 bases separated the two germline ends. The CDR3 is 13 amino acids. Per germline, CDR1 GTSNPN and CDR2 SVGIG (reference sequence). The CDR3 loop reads CAWSVGAAEKLFF. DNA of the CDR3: TGTGCCTGGAGTGTGGGGGCGGCTGAAAAACTGTTTTTT.

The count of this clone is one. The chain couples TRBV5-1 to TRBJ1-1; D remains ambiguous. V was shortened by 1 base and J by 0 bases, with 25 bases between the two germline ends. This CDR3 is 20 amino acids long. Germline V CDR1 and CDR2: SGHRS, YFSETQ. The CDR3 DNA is TGCGCCAGCAGCTTGTTTCCTCCAGCCGGGTCGAATCCTTTGAACACTGAAGCTTTCTTT. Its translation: CASSLFPPAGSNPLNTEAFF.

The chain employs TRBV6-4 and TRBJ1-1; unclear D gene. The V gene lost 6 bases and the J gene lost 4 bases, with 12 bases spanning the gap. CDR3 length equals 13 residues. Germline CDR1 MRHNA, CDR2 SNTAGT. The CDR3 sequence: CASSRDGGTEAFF. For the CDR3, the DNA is TGTGCCAGCAGCCGAGACGGAGGCACTGAAGCTTTCTTT.

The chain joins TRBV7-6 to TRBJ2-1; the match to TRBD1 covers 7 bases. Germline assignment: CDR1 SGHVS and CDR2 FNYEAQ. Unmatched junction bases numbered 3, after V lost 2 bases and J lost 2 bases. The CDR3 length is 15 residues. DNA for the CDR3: TGTGCCAGCAGCTTACAGCAGGGGGCCTACAATGAGCAGTTCTTC. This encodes CASSLQQGAYNEQFF.